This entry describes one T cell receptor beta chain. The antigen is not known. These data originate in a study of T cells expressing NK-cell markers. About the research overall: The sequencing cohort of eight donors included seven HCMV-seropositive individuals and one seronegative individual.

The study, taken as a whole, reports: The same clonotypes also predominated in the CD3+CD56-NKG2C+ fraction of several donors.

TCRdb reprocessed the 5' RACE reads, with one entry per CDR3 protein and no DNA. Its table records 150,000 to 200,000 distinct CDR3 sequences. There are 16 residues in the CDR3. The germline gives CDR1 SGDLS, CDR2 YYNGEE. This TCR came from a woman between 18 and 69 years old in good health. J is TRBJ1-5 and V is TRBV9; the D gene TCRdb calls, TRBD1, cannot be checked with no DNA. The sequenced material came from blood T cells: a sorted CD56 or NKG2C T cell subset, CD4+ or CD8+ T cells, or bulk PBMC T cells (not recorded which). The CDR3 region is CASSDGSQAGNQPQHF.